The clone carrying this T cell receptor beta chain came up once. Its matching antigen is unknown. CDR3 length: 13 amino acids. Losses at the gene ends were 1 base for V and 4 bases for J; bases not matched to a gene: 3. The germline V gene has CDR1 GTSNPN and CDR2 SVGIG (reference sequence). This sample is part of a study of T cell responses to AZD1222 COVID-19 vaccine. Findings and limits, study-wide: Only after the peak T cell response were repertoires sampled. Most donors were white British, females outnumbered males, and clonal diversity was possibly underestimated. Spike was spanned by vaccine-associated CD4 TCRs, which were dominant at 160-218 and 743-854.

This table comes from immunoSEQ multiplex PCR, and its TCRdb copy is limited to in-frame clones, with some not included. This sample yields around 100,000 clones, of which roughly 86% are seen a single time; approximately 3% belongs to the top ten. The chain employs TRBV30 and TRBJ1-2; 7 nucleotides agree with TRBD1. The input for sequencing was peripheral blood, taken 28 days after the second dose of the MenACWY control vaccine. The sequence came from an adult who received the MenACWY meningococcal vaccine as a control. The CDR3 DNA is TGTGCCTGGAGTGCGGACAGGTTCTATGGCTACACCTTC. Residues: CAWSADRFYGYTF.